This TCR beta chain was observed in a study of blood T cells in healthy people across ages. Next came a second PCR, run for about 6 to 11 cycles, which used a sample-barcoded 5' primer along with a J-beta primer mix. TCRdb ran MiXCR on the 5' RACE reads and lists one entry per CDR3 protein. In the table there are hundreds of thousands of distinct CDR3 sequences, about 30% of which are singletons. The CDR3 runs to 12 residues. Germline values: CDR1 SEHNR, CDR2 FQNEAQ (reference sequence). Trimming pared 5 bases from V and 9 bases from J, leaving 11 bases between. The TCR originated in a woman at least 80 years old in good health. Sequenced input: blood. The V gene is TRBV7-9, the J gene TRBJ2-1, with D hard to call. This chain's CDR3 is CASSQIQAEQFF. Written as DNA, the CDR3 is TGTGCCAGCAGCCAGATCCAGGCTGAGCAGTTCTTC.